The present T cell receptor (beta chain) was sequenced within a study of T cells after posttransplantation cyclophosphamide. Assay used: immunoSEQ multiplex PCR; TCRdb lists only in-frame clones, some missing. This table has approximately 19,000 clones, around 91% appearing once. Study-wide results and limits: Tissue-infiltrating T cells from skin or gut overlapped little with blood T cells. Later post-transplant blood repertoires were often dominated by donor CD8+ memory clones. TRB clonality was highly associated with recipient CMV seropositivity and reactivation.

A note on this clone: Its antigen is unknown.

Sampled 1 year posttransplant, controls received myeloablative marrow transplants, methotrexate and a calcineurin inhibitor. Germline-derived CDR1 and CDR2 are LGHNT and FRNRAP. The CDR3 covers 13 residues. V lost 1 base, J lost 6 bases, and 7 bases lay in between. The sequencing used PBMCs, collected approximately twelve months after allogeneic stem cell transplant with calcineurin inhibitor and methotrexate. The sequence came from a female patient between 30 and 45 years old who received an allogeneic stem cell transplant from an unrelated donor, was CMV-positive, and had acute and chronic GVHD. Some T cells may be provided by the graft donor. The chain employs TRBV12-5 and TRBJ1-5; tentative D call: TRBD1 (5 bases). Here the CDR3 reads CASGLAGFQPQHF. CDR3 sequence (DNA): TGTGCTAGTGGTTTGGCAGGGTTTCAGCCCCAGCATTTT.